This record covers a single T cell receptor (beta chain). This clone's antigen is unknown. No clone much larger than this one lies a single base away; base qualities are absent. Sequencing of the TRB variable region was done with the immunoSEQ hsTCRB v3.0 assay at survey level resolution. TRB sequencing targeted a depth of 40,000-50,000 T-cell genomes per sample. Pooled TRB libraries were sequenced on an Illumina MiSeq with a v3 150-cycle kit. As for the original processing: Repertoire analysis was performed in R inside a reproducible Nextflow workflow that covered QC, data transformation and analysis. LymphoSeq2, an R package for exploring AIRR-Seq data, was used to implement custom analyses. Four samples that yielded fewer than 5000 total TRB sequences were excluded, so that approximately 200 HIV repertoires were analyzed. Among the roughly 190 retained HIV repertoires, 55 to 65 were collected before ART initiation and 129 after ART initiation. Each repertoire was downsampled to 5000 TRB nucleotide sequences, and summary statistics were averaged across 100 downsampling iterations. TRB sequences were retained for analysis only if CDR3 regions of at least seven amino acids were present. Diversity was measured with a Shannon entropy-derived clonality score and the Gini coefficient. In the repertoire networks, any two of the top 5000 CDR3 amino acid sequences were linked whenever the two sequences differed by an edit distance of one. For TRB CDR3 amino acid sequences, GLIPH2 was used to predict antigen specificity groups and MHC restriction. Known CMV, EBV, HIV or tissue antigen associations were flagged by matching CDR3 amino acid sequences against VDJdb and McPAS-TCR. Pre-ART, post-ART and control groups were compared with Wilcoxon signed-rank tests and Holm-Bonferroni correction. This is the immuneACCESS table as TCRdb keeps it, with only in-frame sequences that have V and J called. A part of the clones is gone; compared with another copy, unresolved V genes explain less than half, and the rest is unexplained. V and J calls and clone size are given by that table; D and trimming were obtained from the DNA. Counted in this sample were about 32,000 clones; approximately 85% of them appeared once. The ten largest clones represent just under 4.5% of the sample.

Reading from cysteine to phenylalanine, the CDR3 counts 13 amino acids. Only the CDR3 portion is preserved as DNA: 39 bases, with reading frame beginning at the first base. At the junction V is shortened by 6 bases and J by 0 bases; bases outside the gene matches: 3. The germline V gene sets CDR1 to SGHRS and CDR2 to YFSETQ. This record comes from a study of long-term antiretroviral therapy in people with HIV (dated by TCRdb to between 2022 and 2023). With respect to the entire study: The earliest samples were collected about a decade before the 2015 WHO recommendation for immediate ART, when ART was typically delayed until CD4 counts fell. A retrospective serial study tested whether changes in peripheral blood TRB repertoire composition and diversity were associated with ART initiation and durable HIV suppression. A total of 192 cryopreserved PBMC samples were contributed to the cohort by 30 adults with confirmed HIV infection, with samples collected serially over a mean of approximately six years (range 1-12). Among the 25 to 35 participants with HIV, more than ten were female. No cross-contamination during QIAcube processing was seen in test extractions of a monoclonal T-cell line run alongside a few dozen polyclonal samples.

Here is what the overall study found, with its caveats: Expanded TRB clones identified before ART initiation dominated the repertoire across all time points, though the dominance fluctuated and decreased in many PLHIV after ART. Narrower CDR3 length ranges were observed in HIV repertoires than in controls, and an antigen-experienced repertoire with only a slight naive shift after ART was suggested by the network structure. Inferences about post-ART repertoire changes are limited because no data were available on ART adherence, viral resistance or therapy changes. Starting ART was linked to a significant rise in TRB diversity, yet even with long-term ART the diversity remained significantly lower than in transplant donor controls. Unsorted PBMC were profiled instead of sorted CD4+ and CD8+ T cells because pre-ART samples had limited cell numbers. The samples span the years 2004 to 2017, and the ART regimens used at that time may not be as effective as current regimens. Since PBMC availability was limited, sequencing covered only the TCR beta chain, with no alpha chain pairing.

To be included, a participant needed at least one PBMC sample from before ART initiation plus at least two post-ART samples. All participants with HIV were treated in the United States of America. Before DNA extraction, cryopreserved samples of roughly 1-11 million PBMC were thawed and then washed. At the time of the earliest PBMC sample, participants with HIV were aged between about 20 and 60 years. Per participant, PBMC samples came from 1-4 timepoints prior to ART initiation and 2-8 timepoints following ART initiation, for a median of 7 samples. Serial HIV viral load, CD4+ T-cell count, ART history and demographic data were obtained for every participant. A Qiagen kit on a QIAcube was used to extract genomic DNA from unsorted PBMC, with samples processed in batches of 12.

This clonotype originated in a man aged 18 to 30 with HIV. This specimen consisted of unsorted PBMCs, obtained about 3.3 years after starting antiretroviral therapy. The sequence is built from TRBV5-1 and TRBJ2-7; 7 middle bases align to TRBD2. The nucleotide sequence reads as follows: TGCGCCAGCACCTCTAGCGGCTCCTACGAGCAGTACTTC. It codes for CASTSSGSYEQYF.